The present entry profiles one TCR beta chain with its context. As yet, its antigen is unknown. The data derive from a study of CD8 T cells in Susac syndrome. Study context: Blood was drawn from Susac syndrome patients while they were therapy-naive, on corticosteroids, or on intravenous immunoglobulin alone. Study outcomes and limitations: Expansion of clones was not seen in the CD4+ T cell repertoires of Susac syndrome.

The RNA, about 0.45 to 1 ug, was put through reverse transcription using random hexamers. Amplification of TCR beta CDR3 was carried out by immunoSEQ multiplex PCR, which covered 54 Vbeta and 13 Jbeta segments. TCRdb re-derived calls from the immunoSEQ multiplex PCR reads in MiXCR, one entry per CDR3 protein. The profile shows roughly 180,000 distinct CDR3 sequences, about 93% of them singletons. The CDR3 is made up of 12 amino acids. CDR1 and CDR2 (germline): MNHNS, SASEGT. Trimming took 5 bases from V and 12 from J, leaving 17 bases between them. The receptor's source is a human donor with Susac syndrome. The sample taken for sequencing was CD4+ T cells from PBMCs. The chain links TRBV6-1 to TRBJ2-7, with D possibly TRBD2 on 7 matching bases. CDR3 loop: CASSIHEGGRYF. DNA of the CDR3: TGTGCCAGCAGTATCCACGAGGGGGGGCGGTACTTC.